The 7 T cell receptor beta chains listed next were all sequenced from one sample in a study of cytomegalovirus exposure and HLA in healthy donors (dated by TCRdb to between 2016 and 2019). The library was generated by the immunoSEQ multiplex PCR assay. Imported from immuneACCESS, the table was reduced by TCRdb to in-frame sequences with V and J called. These copies leave out some clones; in studies compared against another copy, an unresolved V gene accounts for under half, and the cause of the remainder is not known. Here the sample has about 160,000 clones; just under 85% occur a single time. The ten largest clones capture approximately 2.4% of the sample. The material sequenced was PBMCs. These TCRs come from a man aged 30 to 39 in good health and CMV-seropositive.

The chain couples TRBV6-5 to TRBJ1-3; D gene ambiguous. Trimming left V 0 bases short and J 0 bases short, with 9 bases between. Germline values: CDR1 MNHEY, CDR2 SVGAGI. The CDR3 totals 16 residues. CDR3 DNA: TGTGCCAGCAGTTACTCCGGGGAGGCCTCTGGAAACACCATATATTTT. Its protein product is CASSYSGEASGNTIYF.

The V gene is TRBV5-6, the J gene TRBJ2-7; a weak D match, TRBD1 (5 bases). The CDR3 extends over 15 amino acids. Germline CDR1 is SGHDT and CDR2 is YYEEEE. Deletions cut 4 bases from V and 1 base from J, with 15 bases between. CDR3 in DNA: TGTGCCAGCAGCCCCTCCAGGGTCAATTCCTACGAGCAGTACTTC. It encodes CASSPSRVNSYEQYF.

The genes are TRBV9 and TRBJ1-1; perhaps TRBD1 as D (6 bases). Germline CDR1 is SGDLS and CDR2 is YYNGEE. V was cut by 0 bases and J by 3 bases, with 15 bases left in between. This CDR3 region has 16 residues. The CDR3 region is CASSVGSARGYTEAFF. CDR3 in DNA: TGTGCCAGCAGCGTAGGGTCTGCCAGGGGATACACTGAAGCTTTCTTT.

The V gene is TRBV5-3, the J gene TRBJ2-2, with 12 bases matching TRBD2. TRBV5-3 is known as an ORF, though its function is uncertain. The CDR3 totals 16 residues. Losses at the gene ends were 1 base for V and 3 bases for J; bases not matched to a gene: 1. In DNA, the CDR3 is TGTGCCAGAAGCTTGCGACTAGCGGGGGACACCGGGGAGCTGTTTTTT. Protein sequence: CARSLRLAGDTGELFF.

This chain links TRBV4-3 with TRBJ2-1; 9 bases are shared with TRBD2. J was trimmed by 3 bases and V by 0 bases; bases with no gene match: 6. This CDR3 region has 17 residues. Per germline, CDR1 LGHNA and CDR2 YSLEER. CDR3 amino acids: CASSQDVGGGVYNEQFF. The CDR3 DNA follows: TGCGCCAGCAGCCAAGATGTGGGCGGGGGGGTCTACAATGAGCAGTTCTTC.

This sequence joins TRBV27 and TRBJ2-7; TRBD1 is a possible D gene (6 bases). The CDR3 runs to 14 residues. V lost 5 bases to trimming and J lost 0 bases, with 11 bases between them. The V gene's germline CDR1 is MNHEY and CDR2 SMNVEV (reference sequence). CDR3 nucleotides: TGTGCCAGCAGTCCCACAGGGACCTCCTACGAGCAGTACTTC. This translates into CASSPTGTSYEQYF.

The V call is TRBV5-1, the J call TRBJ2-3; tentatively, D is TRBD2 (6 bases). Germline CDR1 is SGHRS and CDR2 is YFSETQ. The CDR3 extends over 15 amino acids. Trimming removed 0 bases at V and 5 bases at J, with 13 bases between. The CDR3 DNA sequence: TGCGCCAGCAGCTTGGAAGGCCCCGGGGGAGATACGCAGTATTTT. Its translation is CASSLEGPGGDTQYF.